The rows below give T cell receptor beta chains drawn from one sample of a study of T cell responses to AZD1222 COVID-19 vaccine. Produced via immunoSEQ multiplex PCR; TCRdb's table is partial and in-frame only. The sample lists roughly 120,000 clones, roughly 84% occurring once. The sequencing here drew on peripheral blood, taken 28 days after the second AZD1222 dose. The receptors were gathered from an adult who received the AZD1222 COVID-19 vaccine. Each CDR3 is given with its conserved first and last residue. The order of the fields is J gene, V gene, D gene, clone size, CDR3 protein, CDR3 DNA. The D gene is left open where the match is weak. Clone size is stated in some rows and not others, as once, few, many or a class when expanded.

TRBJ1-2 TRBV2 TRBD1 . CASRDSNYGYTF TGTGCCAGTCGGGACAGCAACTATGGCTACACCTTC
TRBJ1-3 TRBV3-1/TRBV3-2 TRBD1 few CASSPRDREGNTIYF TGTGCCAGCAGCCCCCGGGACAGGGAAGGGAACACCATATATTTT
TRBJ2-3 TRBV12-3/TRBV12-4 . . CASSFSTDTQYF TGTGCCAGCAGTTTCAGCACAGATACGCAGTATTTT
TRBJ2-3 TRBV7-2 . . CASSPGAGSSTDTQYF TGTGCCAGCAGCCCCGGGGCCGGGAGCAGCACAGATACGCAGTATTTT
TRBJ1-6 TRBV19 . . CASSTGVKGYNSPLHF TGTGCCAGTAGTACCGGGGTAAAGGGATATAATTCACCCCTCCACTTT
TRBJ2-1 TRBV29-1 . . CSVVRGGEQFF TGCAGCGTTGTAAGAGGCGGTGAGCAGTTCTTC
TRBJ1-2 TRBV19 . . CASGQSRYGYTF TGTGCCAGCGGACAGTCAAGATATGGCTACACCTTC
TRBJ2-1 TRBV3-1/TRBV3-2 TRBD2 once CASSQDRRERIDEQFF TGTGCCAGCAGCCAAGACCGGCGGGAGCGAATCGATGAGCAGTTCTTC
TRBJ1-1 TRBV29-1 . once CSVLTGRNTEAFF TGCAGCGTTCTTACCGGGAGAAACACTGAAGCTTTCTTT
TRBJ1-2 TRBV10-3 . . CAISESEGEGGYTF TGTGCCATCAGTGAGTCAGAAGGGGAGGGTGGCTACACCTTC
TRBJ2-5 TRBV6-6 . few CASSPPRARVVQETQYF TGTGCCAGCAGTCCCCCGCGGGCCAGGGTCGTCCAAGAGACCCAGTACTTC
TRBJ2-7 TRBV28 TRBD1 . CASSLSAGGTYEQYF TGTGCCAGCAGTTTGTCGGCAGGGGGAACCTACGAGCAGTACTTC
TRBJ2-7 TRBV28 . . CASLIGGERREQYF TGTGCCAGCCTTATAGGGGGGGAGAGGCGGGAGCAGTACTTC
TRBJ2-1 TRBV7-8 . . CASSLASGTYNEQFF TGTGCCAGCAGCTTAGCTAGCGGAACCTACAATGAGCAGTTCTTC
TRBJ1-3 TRBV19 TRBD1 . CASTQDRPSGGNTIYF TGTGCCAGTACCCAGGACAGGCCCTCGGGTGGAAACACCATATATTTT
TRBJ1-1 TRBV6-5 TRBD1 few CASSYRTGGTEAFF TGTGCCAGCAGTTATAGGACAGGCGGGACTGAAGCTTTCTTT
TRBJ2-7 TRBV28 . . CASSLSGRPLNPYEQYF TGTGCCAGCAGTTTATCAGGCAGACCGCTAAACCCCTACGAGCAGTACTTC
TRBJ1-6 TRBV19 . . CASTRAPQTPLHF TGTGCCAGTACTCGAGCCCCTCAGACACCCCTCCACTTT
TRBJ1-6 TRBV5-1 TRBD1 . CASSFLPASGQDNSPLHF TGCGCCAGCAGTTTCCTACCCGCATCGGGACAGGATAATTCACCCCTCCACTTT
TRBJ1-1 TRBV2 . few CATKTGFRTEAFF TGTGCCACCAAAACAGGGTTTCGCACTGAAGCTTTCTTT
TRBJ1-2 TRBV4-1 . . CASSQDHPGAYGYTF TGCGCCAGCAGCCAAGATCATCCAGGGGCCTATGGCTACACCTTC
TRBJ1-1 TRBV29-1 . . CSVEKGGNTEAFF TGCAGCGTTGAAAAGGGAGGGAACACTGAAGCTTTCTTT
TRBJ2-7 TRBV14 TRBD1 . CASSGQGYEQYF TGTGCCAGCAGCGGACAGGGTTACGAGCAGTACTTC
TRBJ1-2 TRBV2 TRBD1 . CASSTRPGTAYGYTF TGTGCCAGCAGTACCCGACCCGGGACAGCATATGGCTACACCTTC
TRBJ2-7 TRBV7-2 . . CASSQSRYEQYF TGTGCCAGCAGCCAGTCCCGCTACGAGCAGTACTTC
TRBJ1-5 TRBV5-1 . . CASSPRTDPQPQHF TGCGCCAGCAGCCCTCGGACGGACCCCCAGCCCCAGCATTTT
TRBJ2-1 TRBV24-1 TRBD2 . CATSGERGSYNEQFF TGTGCCACCAGTGGTGAGCGGGGGTCCTACAATGAGCAGTTCTTC
TRBJ2-7 TRBV12-3/TRBV12-4 . . CASSFASRPEQYF TGTGCCAGCAGTTTCGCTAGCCGCCCCGAGCAGTACTTC
TRBJ2-7 TRBV25-1 . . CASSELSGLSSSYEQYF TGTGCCAGCAGTGAACTCTCGGGCCTTTCGAGCTCCTACGAGCAGTACTTC
TRBJ1-5 TRBV6-1 . . CASSDQIYSNQPQHF TGTGCCAGCAGTGACCAAATTTATAGCAATCAGCCCCAGCATTTT
TRBJ2-3 TRBV4-1 TRBD1 . CASSHLRQGGIADTQYF TGCGCCAGCAGCCATTTACGACAGGGTGGCATCGCAGATACGCAGTATTTT
TRBJ1-2 TRBV4-3 TRBD1 . CASSRQTGTYGYTF TGCGCCAGCAGTCGTCAGACAGGGACGTATGGCTACACCTTC
TRBJ2-7 TRBV7-2 . . CASSLPGGGEQYF TGTGCCAGCAGCTTACCAGGGGGGGGCGAGCAGTACTTC
TRBJ2-3 TRBV24-1 TRBD2 . CATSDLTSGTTDTQYF TGTGCCACCAGTGATCTAACTAGCGGTACCACAGATACGCAGTATTTT
TRBJ2-7 TRBV5-5 . . CASSLMGEIYEQYF TGTGCCAGCAGCTTGATGGGAGAGATCTACGAGCAGTACTTC
TRBJ2-3 TRBV18 TRBD2 . CASSSSGRGDTQYF TGTGCCAGCTCATCCAGCGGGAGGGGAGATACGCAGTATTTT
TRBJ2-2 TRBV29-1 . . CSVVLHRTRNTGELFF TGCAGCGTTGTCCTCCACAGGACAAGAAACACCGGGGAGCTGTTTTTT
TRBJ2-7 TRBV3-1/TRBV3-2 . . CASSQVWDSEQYF TGTGCCAGCAGCCAAGTTTGGGACTCTGAGCAGTACTTC
TRBJ1-1 TRBV7-8 TRBD1 . CASSFRDSEAFF TGTGCCAGCAGCTTCCGGGACAGCGAAGCTTTCTTT
TRBJ2-3 TRBV7-3 . . CASSFGGTDTQYF TGTGCCAGCAGCTTTGGGGGGACAGATACGCAGTATTTT
TRBJ1-4 TRBV7-9 TRBD1 . CASSHDRGEKLFF TGTGCCAGCAGCCACGACAGGGGGGAAAAACTGTTTTTT
TRBJ1-5 TRBV6-1 . . CASSGNGLSRLYSNQPQHF TGTGCCAGCAGTGGAAATGGACTATCGCGACTTTATAGCAATCAGCCCCAGCATTTT
TRBJ1-2 TRBV7-8 . . CASSLRVTGSNYGYTF TGTGCCAGCAGCTTACGGGTTACGGGTTCTAACTATGGCTACACCTTC
TRBJ1-2 TRBV5-1 TRBD1 . CASSLREGGLYGYTF TGCGCCAGCTCCCTTCGGGAAGGGGGCCTGTATGGCTACACCTTC